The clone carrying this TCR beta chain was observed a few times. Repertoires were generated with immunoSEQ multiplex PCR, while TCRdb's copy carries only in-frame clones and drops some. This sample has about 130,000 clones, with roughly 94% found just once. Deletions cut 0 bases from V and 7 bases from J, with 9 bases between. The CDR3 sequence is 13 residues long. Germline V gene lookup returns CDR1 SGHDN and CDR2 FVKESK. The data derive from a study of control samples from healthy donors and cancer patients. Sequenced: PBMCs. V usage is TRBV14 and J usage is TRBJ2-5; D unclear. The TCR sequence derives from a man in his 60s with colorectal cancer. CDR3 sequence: CASSQDLLSTQYF. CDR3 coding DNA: TGTGCCAGCAGCCAAGATCTTCTGTCGACCCAGTACTTC.